This passage covers 9 T cell receptor beta chains from one sample sequenced in a study of blood T cells in healthy people across ages. A second PCR, run for roughly 7 to 12 cycles, used a sample-barcoded 5' primer plus a J-beta primer mix. TCRdb itself ran the 5' RACE reads through MiXCR, one entry per CDR3 protein. The sample lists about 1.8 million distinct CDR3 sequences, 49% seen once, with about 2.1% in the top ten. Sequencing was carried out using blood. Every receptor here comes from a woman between 40 and 55 years old in good health.

The chain joins TRBV29-1 to TRBJ1-1; 8 bases align to TRBD1. The J segment lost 5 bases and the V segment lost 4 bases, leaving 3 bases of the junction unmatched. CDR3 length equals 12 residues. Germline loops: CDR1 SQVTM, CDR2 ANQGSEA. The CDR3 loop is CSVGRGQTEAFF. CDR3 in DNA: TGCAGCGTTGGCAGGGGGCAGACTGAAGCTTTCTTT.

The V gene is TRBV4-2, the J gene TRBJ2-3, with 11 bases aligning to TRBD2. In germline, CDR1 is LGHNA, CDR2 YNFKEQ. CDR3 length equals 17 residues. The J segment lost 4 bases and the V segment lost 0 bases, leaving 6 bases of the junction unmatched. The CDR3 sequence: CASSQDALAGGSDTQYF. The CDR3 coding sequence is TGTGCCAGCAGCCAAGACGCCCTAGCGGGGGGTTCAGATACGCAGTATTTT.

This clonotype was seen a few times. The gene calls are TRBV10-1 and TRBJ2-3, with D perhaps matching TRBD2 (6 bases). Trimming left V 0 bases short and J 6 bases short, with 16 bases between. Looked up from germline, CDR1 is WNHNN and CDR2 is SYGVQD (reference sequence). The CDR3 loop spans 16 amino acids. CDR3 sequence: CASSESEGPWVDTQYF. DNA of the CDR3: TGCGCCAGCAGTGAGTCGGAGGGACCATGGGTCGATACGCAGTATTTT.

This clonotype came up a few times. The chain carries TRBV9 and TRBJ2-1; 9 bases line up with TRBD2. V lost 0 bases to trimming and J lost 9 bases; unmatched junction nucleotides: 10. Germline V CDR1 and CDR2: SGDLS, YYNGEE. This CDR3 has 16 amino acids. The CDR3 bases are TGTGCCAGCAGCGTAGGGGTAGCGGGGGCCTACGGTGAGCAGTTCTTC. Protein: CASSVGVAGAYGEQFF. Full variable domain (remainder filled in from reference TRBV9 and TRBJ2-1): DSGVTQTPKHLITATGQRVTLRCSPRSGDLSVYWYQQSLDQGLQFLIQYYNGEERAKGNILERFSAQQFPDLHSELNLSSLELGDSALYFCASSVGVAGAYGEQFFGPGTRLTVL.

On this clonotype itself: Compared with germline, one end of the junction differs, possibly owing to a read error. The chain is built from TRBV20-1 and TRBJ1-1; D remains ambiguous. The CDR3 extends over 12 amino acids. Per the germline V gene, CDR1 is DFQATT and CDR2 is SNEGSKA (reference sequence). The CDR3 loop reads CSARGGNPEAFF. CDR3 bases: TGCAGTGCTAGAGGTGGGAACCCTGAAGCTTTCTTT.

The gene calls are TRBV5-1 and TRBJ2-3; no reliable D call. This CDR3 region has 16 residues. The germline CDR1 and CDR2 sequences are SGHRS and YFSETQ. V lost 2 bases, J lost 2 bases, and 15 bases lay in between. CDR3 DNA sequence: TGCGCCAGCAGCTTCTCACAGAAGTTCTTCACAGATACGCAGTATTTT. It is translated as CASSFSQKFFTDTQYF.

V and J are TRBV20-1 and TRBJ1-4; the D is unclear. This CDR3 is built from 16 residues. Germline values: CDR1 DFQATT, CDR2 SNEGSKA (reference sequence). The V gene lost 6 bases and the J gene lost 4 bases, with 21 bases spanning the gap. The CDR3 nucleotides are TGCAGTGCCATCCAACCCTCCGGGCAAATTAATGAAAAACTGTTTTTT. It encodes CSAIQPSGQINEKLFF.

This clonotype has only a few counts. The chain employs TRBV7-9 and TRBJ2-5; D is perhaps TRBD2 (6 bases). V was clipped by 3 bases and J by 0 bases, with 14 bases between them. The CDR3 loop spans 16 amino acids. Germline assignment: CDR1 SEHNR and CDR2 FQNEAQ (reference sequence). Here the CDR3 reads CASSFSGVRDQETQYF. The CDR3 DNA reads TGTGCCAGCAGCTTTTCGGGGGTACGGGACCAAGAGACCCAGTACTTC. Supplemented by reference TRBV7-9 and TRBJ2-5, the full variable domain reads DTGVSQNPRHKITKRGQNVTFRCDPISEHNRLYWYRQTLGQGPEFLTYFQNEAQLEKSRLLSDRFSAERPKGSFSTLEIQRTEQGDSAMYLCASSFSGVRDQETQYFGPGTRLLVL.

In its sample, this clonotype was seen a few times. CDR3 protein: CASSPGLAIDTQYF. CDR3 sequence (DNA): TGTGCCAGCAGTCCGGGACTAGCGATAGATACGCAGTATTTT. This chain links TRBV7-9 with TRBJ2-3; the match to TRBD2 covers 10 bases. Germline CDR1 reads SEHNR; CDR2 reads FQNEAQ (reference sequence). CDR3 size: 14 residues. Trimming at V came to 6 bases and at J to 5 bases, leaving 5 bases not matched to a gene. Filled out from reference TRBV7-9 and TRBJ2-3, the complete variable domain reads DTGVSQNPRHKITKRGQNVTFRCDPISEHNRLYWYRQTLGQGPEFLTYFQNEAQLEKSRLLSDRFSAERPKGSFSTLEIQRTEQGDSAMYLCASSPGLAIDTQYFGPGTRLTVL.